This T cell receptor (beta chain) appears in the sequencing data of a study of blood T cell repertoires in COVID-19 (dated by TCRdb to 2018 to 2020). About the study as a whole: Samples covering the acute and convalescent phases of COVID-19 were provided by collaborators in the United States, Italy and Spain. The prospective study material was composed of cDNA or gDNA derived from T cells, B-cell-depleted T cells, or PBMCs. Subjects who had been exposed to COVID-19, were actively infected with it, or had recovered from it provided the deeply sampled blood TCRbeta repertoires that made up the dataset. The repertoires were made available in a free public database intended to serve as a resource for research on the immune response to SARS-CoV-2. The samples were drawn from two sources: the first 160 participants of the ongoing ImmuneRACE study, and approximately 1,300 subjects contributed by 6 global collaborators. A de-identified subject ID, COVID-19 status, age in years and sex were almost always included in the sample metadata. HLA class I and class II types, where available, came from metadata supplied by the sample provider rather than from assay-based typing.

Participants in the prospective study were enrolled through a virtual design, were aged roughly 18 to 100 years, and lived in approximately 25 United States geographic areas. Cohort assignment in the prospective study relied on participant-reported clinical history from a screening survey and a study questionnaire. In the prospective study, whole blood, serum and a nasopharyngeal or oropharyngeal swab were collected from each participant by mobile phlebotomists. Additional blood draws and questionnaires over an approximately two-month period could optionally be provided by prospective study participants. Prospective study blood samples were shipped either frozen or at room temperature before DNA extraction. TCRbeta CDR3 regions were amplified from genomic DNA by means of the immunoSEQ Assay, a bias-controlled multiplex PCR. Processing in the source paper ran as follows. Nucleated cell counts per sample were estimated from amplification of reference gene primers within the assay. To quantify the absolute abundance of each unique TCRbeta CDR3 rearrangement, sequence reads were collapsed and filtered. For each sample, productive Simpson clonality was calculated as the square root of Simpson's diversity index across productive rearrangements. Held by TCRdb, this immuneACCESS table contains in-frame sequences only and omits some clones. Under half of the omission traces to an unresolved V gene where checked; the cause of the rest is unknown. V, J and clone size are those of that table, while D and trimming were read from the DNA. For this sample there are about 210,000 clones; about 87% appear just once. The ten largest clones capture 10% of the sample.

Study-level results and caveats: How much clinical and demographic metadata was included differed by source and by participant, and the metadata was provided uncurated.

The junction shows trimming of 1 base on V and 6 bases on J, and the gene matches do not reach 5 bases of it. From the cysteine up to the phenylalanine, the CDR3 has a length of 17 residues. CDR3 DNA only is kept here, 51 bases in frame from base 1. CDR1 and CDR2, looked up from the germline V gene, are MGHRA and YSYEKL. In regard to this clone: Its antigen is currently not known. Per-nucleotide qualities are absent, and no much larger clonotype sits a single base away.

Sequenced sample: PBMCs or T cells enriched from blood (not recorded which). The sequence links TRBV4-1 to TRBJ1-6; the junction holds 11 bases that match TRBD1. This TCR came from a man between 18 and 29 years old with acute COVID-19. The DNA sequence is TGCGCCAGCAGCCAAGTTCCAGGGACAGGGGGTAATTCACCCCTCCACTTT. It translates to CASSQVPGTGGNSPLHF.